This entry concerns a single T cell receptor (beta chain). The antigen is undetermined. TCRdb processed the reads anew with MiXCR; each CDR3 protein has one entry. Altogether 830,000 or so distinct CDR3 sequences are present, around a third being singletons, with the ten largest covering around 12%. This entry comes from a study of T cell repertoires in cytomegalovirus infection. After removal of 3 bases from V and 0 bases from J, the junction contained 4 bases not matched to a gene. This CDR3 is built from 17 residues. The source is a human donor in good health (CMV status not recorded). Some clones in this sample may be carry-over from other donors' samples. This chain links TRBV12-3 or TRBV12-4 with TRBJ2-3, with 12 bases aligning to TRBD2. The sample was cultured CD8+ T cells from PBMCs, taken from culture after CMV antigen stimulation. The CDR3 protein is CASSFTLAGGSTDTQYF. The CDR3 DNA is TGTGCCAGCAGTTTCACACTAGCGGGGGGAAGCACAGATACGCAGTATTTT.